The 14 T cell receptor beta chains below come from one sample, sequenced in a study of human CD8 memory T cell subsets. UMI-labeled 5' RACE generated the TCR beta libraries. TCRdb re-called the 5' RACE reads and catalogs CDR3 proteins one per entry, DNA excluded. The sample table sets out thousands of distinct CDR3 sequences. The identity of TPEX cells was that of CCR7+ PD-1+ TIGIT+ early memory CD8+ T cells with exhausted-like traits. Sequencing was carried out using CD8+ T cells from PBMCs. These TCRs come from a human donor in good health.

The chain employs TRBV27 and TRBJ2-5; there is no DNA to check the TCRdb D call of TRBD2. The germline gives CDR1 MNHEY, CDR2 SMNVEV (reference sequence). This CDR3 is 15 amino acids long. The CDR3 reads CASSFFSGGGETQYF.

This chain links TRBV11-2 with TRBJ1-3. CDR1 is SGHAT, CDR2 FQNNGV, per germline. The CDR3 is made up of 14 amino acids. This chain's CDR3 is CASSLVDSGNTIYF.

The chain carries TRBV11-2 and TRBJ2-3; the TCRdb call, TRBD2, lacks DNA for checking. The CDR3 is 20 residues long. Germline V CDR1 and CDR2: SGHAT, FQNNGV. CDR3 amino acids: CASSLRVASGRPWGPDTQYF.

The chain recombines TRBV5-1 with TRBJ2-5; TCRdb calls TRBD2, which cannot be checked without DNA. This CDR3 comprises 17 residues. The germline V gene has CDR1 SGHRS and CDR2 YFSETQ. The CDR3 sequence: CASSPVLGLADQETQYF.

V gene TRBV11-2 combines with J gene TRBJ2-5; TCRdb's assignment of TRBD1 cannot be checked, as there is no DNA. Germline V lookup: CDR1 SGHAT, CDR2 FQNNGV. This CDR3 has 13 residues. The CDR3 reads CASSLWRGETQYF.

This chain uses TRBV11-2 with TRBJ2-2; the TCRdb D gene call, TRBD1, has no DNA to confirm it. This CDR3 region has 16 residues. CDR1 is SGHAT, CDR2 FQNNGV, per germline. This CDR3 is CASSLSFQAGTGELFF.

V usage is TRBV5-5 and J usage is TRBJ1-2; with no DNA, the TCRdb D assignment of TRBD1 cannot be verified. The CDR3 sequence is 13 residues long. Germline CDR1 SGHKS, CDR2 YYEKEE (reference sequence). The CDR3 sequence: CASSLGVDYGYTF.

V and J are TRBV12-3 or TRBV12-4 and TRBJ1-2; TCRdb gives TRBD1 as the D gene, but with no DNA this cannot be confirmed. The CDR3 has 15 residues. The CDR3 loop is CASRPRRQGNYGYTF.

This chain connects TRBV20-1 to TRBJ2-1. Germline CDR1 and CDR2: DFQATT and SNEGSKA (reference sequence). The length of the CDR3 is 16 residues. The CDR3 sequence: CSATLIGLSSYNEQFF.

The chain uses TRBV7-9 and TRBJ2-1; TCRdb proposes TRBD1, but this gene call is untestable without DNA. The CDR3 length is 12 residues. Germline assignment: CDR1 SEHNR and CDR2 FQNEAQ (reference sequence). The CDR3 loop reads CASSSPLNEQFF.

The chain joins TRBV13 to TRBJ2-1; TCRdb's D gene call, TRBD2, goes unchecked for lack of DNA. Germline V CDR1 and CDR2: PRHDT, FYEKMQ (reference sequence). The CDR3 length is 19 residues. This chain's CDR3 is CASSRPLVSTSGRIDEQFF. Combining the CDR3 with reference TRBV13 and TRBJ2-1 gives the whole variable domain AAGVIQSPRHLIKEKRETATLKCYPIPRHDTVYWYQQGPGQDPQFLISFYEKMQSDKGSIPDRFSAQQFSDYHSELNMSSLELGDSALYFCASSRPLVSTSGRIDEQFFGPGTRLTVL.

This CDR3 is CASSFDSGSLRYEQYF. The chain has TRBV28 and TRBJ2-7; TCRdb picks TRBD2, but there is no DNA to check that call. The CDR3 length is 16 residues. The germline V gene encodes CDR1 MDHEN and CDR2 SYDVKM.

V is TRBV28 and J is TRBJ2-7; TCRdb selects TRBD2, and the lack of DNA leaves this call unchecked. This CDR3 is built from 17 residues. Germline V gene lookup returns CDR1 MDHEN and CDR2 SYDVKM. The CDR3 sequence is CASSSTGTSGSWYEQYF.

The rearrangement uses TRBV19 and TRBJ2-1; there is no DNA to check the TCRdb D call of TRBD1. The CDR3 is made up of 14 amino acids. Germline CDR1 reads LNHDA; CDR2 reads SQIVND (reference sequence). The CDR3 region is CASSWDVRRNEQFF.